This TCR beta chain was obtained from a study of OX40 agonist ivuxolimab in advanced cancers. Looking at the study overall: Ivuxolimab was a fully human IgG2 agonistic monoclonal antibody targeting the costimulatory receptor OX40 (CD134). Intravenous ivuxolimab was administered to patients every 2 weeks at six dose levels: 0.01, 0.1, 0.3, 1.5, 3 and 10 mg/kg. Three dose-escalation patients achieved partial responses, one with hepatocellular carcinoma and two with cutaneous melanoma. The paper reports the monotherapy dose-escalation portion (N ≈ 52 patients) of the phase I ivuxolimab trial. Prior anti-PD-1, anti-PD-L1 or anti-CTLA-4 therapy was permitted, and 30% to 45% of dose-escalation patients had received checkpoint inhibitors. Of the roughly 54 patients in dose escalation, about 20 had hepatocellular carcinoma, some 15 had melanoma, 9 had renal cell carcinoma and 9 had head and neck cancer. In the dose-escalation cohort, nearly 85% of patients were male, and the mean age was approximately 60 years with a range of roughly 23 to 79. Peripheral TCRbeta sequencing aimed to test whether ivuxolimab altered TCR sequence diversity and caused clonal T-cell expansion.

The germline ends are 14 bases apart after V is trimmed by 8 bases and J by 4 bases. CDR1 SGHVS and CDR2 FNYEAQ were looked up in the germline V gene. The CDR3 goes from the cysteine to the phenylalanine over 13 residues. Only CDR3 DNA remains: 39 bases, in frame from the first base. Details on this clone: Its antigen specificity is not known. One base away there is no much larger clone; base qualities are not given.

The trial excluded patients who had a history of autoimmune disease or who were on systemic immunosuppression. In every dose cohort, peripheral blood was drawn for TCR sequencing at baseline, cycle 4 day 1, and cycle 7 day 1. Samples came from an open-label, multicenter, first-in-human phase I dose-escalation trial of ivuxolimab. The trial enrolled adults with locally advanced or metastatic head and neck squamous cell, hepatocellular, melanoma or renal cell carcinoma. CD4+ and CD8+ T cells were sorted separately from peripheral blood before TCR sequencing. The investigation overall reported the following: Low levels of normalized T-cell clonal expansion were also seen in some patients who did not respond. At doses from 0.1 to 3.0 mg/kg, clonal expansion was seen in both CD4+ and CD8+ blood T cells between baseline and week 6. After ivuxolimab, expanded clones were on average more numerous among CD8+ T cells than among CD4+ T cells. In the 0.1-3.0 mg/kg groups, partial responders were among the patients with the lowest normalized peripheral clonal expansion, particularly in CD8+ T cells. Antigen specificity was not determined for the clonally expanded peripheral T cells.

For sequencing of the TCRbeta CDR3 region, genomic DNA was extracted from the sorted cells. The immunoSEQ Assay was used for sequencing of TCRbeta CDR3 regions. In TCRdb, the immuneACCESS table is reduced to in-frame sequences with V and J assigned. These tables do not hold every clone; where another copy was compared, an unresolved V gene accounts for under half, and the others remain unexplained. This sample lists some 44,000 clones; about 82% were detected once. The ten largest clones take up around a fifth of the sample. Recombination joined TRBV7-6 with TRBJ1-2, with a weak D call of TRBD1 (6 bases match). This clonotype was obtained from an adult with an advanced solid tumor such as melanoma, head and neck, liver or kidney cancer. The sequenced sample was CD4+ or CD8+ T cells sorted from blood, obtained in a trial of the OX40 agonist ivuxolimab. CDR3 protein: CASGDGGLYGYTF. The DNA is as follows: TGTGCCAGCGGGGACGGGGGCCTCTATGGCTACACCTTC. Full variable domain (CDR3 extended with the reference TRBV7-6 and TRBJ1-2 proteins): GAGVSQSPRYKVTKRGQDVALRCDPISGHVSLYWYRQALGQGPEFLTYFNYEAQQDKSGLPNDRFSAERPEGSISTLTIQRTEQRDSAMYRCASGDGGLYGYTFGSGTRLTVV.